This T cell receptor (beta chain) was sequenced in a study of blood T cell repertoires in COVID-19 (dated by TCRdb to about 2020). Broadly, across the study: Samples from collaborators originated in the United States, Italy and Spain and spanned both the acute and convalescent phases of COVID-19. Samples were obtained from the ongoing ImmuneRACE study (first 160 participants) and from approximately 1,200 subjects provided by 6 global collaborators. Where HLA class I and class II types were available, the types were taken from metadata supplied by the sample provider, not from assay-based typing. Sample metadata almost always included a de-identified subject ID, COVID-19 status, age in years and sex. The material from the prospective study consisted of cDNA or gDNA derived from T cells, B-cell-depleted T cells, or PBMCs. The repertoires were released in a freely available public database intended as a resource for research on the immune response to SARS-CoV-2. The dataset comprised deeply sampled blood TCRbeta repertoires from subjects exposed to, actively infected with, or recovered from COVID-19. Beyond this particular receptor, the publication reports: The amount of clinical and demographic metadata varied by source and participant and was provided uncurated.

TCRbeta CDR3 regions were amplified from genomic DNA by means of the immunoSEQ Assay, a bias-controlled multiplex PCR. On the authors' methods: Within the assay, amplification of reference gene primers was used to estimate how many nucleated cells each sample contained. To quantify the absolute abundance of each unique TCRbeta CDR3 rearrangement, sequence reads were collapsed and filtered. For each sample, productive Simpson clonality was calculated as the square root of Simpson's diversity index over productive rearrangements. TCRdb re-hosts the immuneACCESS table, in-frame sequences only. Its copies lack some clones; in the studies checked, an unresolved V gene accounts for under half of them, and the cause for the rest is not known. Clonal size and the V and J genes are those of that table, whereas D and trimming came from the DNA. The sample table contains 300,000 to 450,000 clones; only one count was recorded for about 85% of them. The ten largest clonotypes hold roughly 3.7% of the sample.

Each collaborating institution followed its own protocols to collect whole blood in K2EDTA tubes. For TCRbeta analysis, collaborators shipped samples in one of three forms: frozen whole blood, isolated PBMCs, or DNA extracted from either of those sample types. Worth noting for this clone: Its antigen is unknown. Base qualities are missing; no much larger clone stands one base away.

Trimming takes 10 bases off V and 5 bases off J; junction bases not matched to a gene: 11. The CDR3 covers 15 residues, taking in both the cysteine and the phenylalanine. Only the CDR3 portion is preserved as DNA: 45 bases, with reading frame beginning at the first base. The germline V gene specifies SNHLY as CDR1 and FYNNEI as CDR2. The chain employs TRBV2 and TRBJ1-4, with 9 junctional bases fitting TRBD1. Material for sequencing was peripheral blood. This TCR derives from a woman aged 18-29 years with acute or convalescent COVID-19. The DNA sequence is given as TGTGCCACCTATCAGAGGGACAGGGAGAATGAAAAACTGTTTTTT. Its protein product is CATYQRDRENEKLFF.